The 3 T cell receptor beta chains below were found in one sample sequenced in a study of blood T cell repertoires in COVID-19. Clones were sequenced by immunoSEQ multiplex PCR, and TCRdb holds only the in-frame ones, with some missing. The sample holds approximately 240,000 clones, about four fifths seen once. Sample: PBMCs or T cells enriched from blood (not recorded which). These receptors all come from a woman in her forties with acute COVID-19.

This chain connects TRBV28 to TRBJ2-4, with D maybe TRBD2 (5 bases). CDR3 length equals 14 residues. CDR1 and CDR2 (germline): MDHEN, SYDVKM. V shed 2 bases and J shed 10 bases, with 15 bases lying between them. In DNA, the CDR3 is TGTGCCAGCAGTTTAGGCCAATACGGGGAGATTCAGTACTTC. Its translation is CASSLGQYGEIQYF.

This sequence joins TRBV2 and TRBJ1-5, with D possibly TRBD1 on 5 matching bases. Germline V lookup: CDR1 SNHLY, CDR2 FYNNEI. The V end lost 3 bases, the J end lost 2 bases, and 5 bases lay between the germline ends. The CDR3 sequence is 13 residues long. CDR3 sequence reads: CASSDRGNQPQHF. CDR3 nucleotide sequence: TGTGCCAGCAGTGACAGGGGCAATCAGCCCCAGCATTTT.

This chain links TRBV2 with TRBJ1-5; TRBD1 matches 7 bases. Germline lookup yields CDR1 SNHLY and CDR2 FYNNEI. The CDR3 loop spans 13 amino acids. Unmatched junction bases numbered 5, after V lost 6 bases and J lost 6 bases. Written as DNA, the CDR3 is TGTGCCAGCAGCGACGAGGGGGCTCAGCCCCAGCATTTT. Translated: CASSDEGAQPQHF. The whole variable domain, remainder taken from reference TRBV2 and TRBJ1-5, is EPEVTQTPSHQVTQMGQEVILRCVPISNHLYFYWYRQILGQKVEFLVSFYNNEISEKSEIFDDQFSVERPDGSNFTLKIRSTKLEDSAMYFCASSDEGAQPQHFGDGTRLSIL.